The rows below give T cell receptor beta chains drawn from one sample of a study of shared clonotypes between healthy human individuals. Assay: immunoSEQ multiplex PCR; the TCRdb copy retains only in-frame clones and omits some. This sample yields some 2,500,000 clones, of which approximately 93% are seen a single time; approximately 0.35% belongs to the top ten. The source material was naive CD4+ T cells from PBMCs. The receptor set was obtained from a man younger than 35 in good health. Some clones in this sample may be carry-over from other donors' samples. CDR3s include the opening cysteine and the closing phenylalanine or tryptophan. D genes are given only for firm matches. Size is stated for part of the rows, as once, few or many counts, or as a class when the clone is expanded.

V gene	clone size	J gene	D gene	CDR3 DNA	CDR3 protein
TRBV7-2	NA	TRBJ1-5	TRBD1	TGTGCCAGCAGCTTAGAGGCAGGGGGGAGCAATCAGCCCCAGCATTTT	CASSLEAGGSNQPQHF
TRBV9	NA	TRBJ1-2	NA	TGTGCCAGCAGCCGGAACCCATATAACTATGGCTACACCTTC	CASSRNPYNYGYTF
TRBV10-3	NA	TRBJ2-5	NA	TGTGCCATCAGTGACCAACGACCGGAGACCCAGTACTTC	CAISDQRPETQYF
TRBV13	NA	TRBJ1-2	TRBD1	TGTGCCAGCAGCTTAGAACAGGGGGTAGGCTACACCTTC	CASSLEQGVGYTF
TRBV5-6	NA	TRBJ1-6	NA	TGTGCCAGCAGCTCCTTCAGAAATTCACCCCTCCACTTT	CASSSFRNSPLHF
TRBV29-1	NA	TRBJ2-1	NA	NA	CSVGSGSDRAIF
TRBV19	NA	TRBJ1-5	TRBD1	TGTGCCAGTAGTCCTAGGACAGGCCAGGGGCCCCAGCATTTT	CASSPRTGQGPQHF
TRBV7-3	once	TRBJ2-2	TRBD1	TGTGCCAGCAGCCCGGGGACAGCTAACACCGGGGAGCTGTTTTTT	CASSPGTANTGELFF
TRBV6-1	once	TRBJ1-1	NA	TGTGCCAGCAGTGAATATGTCACTGAAGCTTTCTTT	CASSEYVTEAFF
TRBV5-8	NA	TRBJ1-1	TRBD1	TGTGCCAGCAGCCGGGACAGGGTGGGCACTGAAGCTTTCTTT	CASSRDRVGTEAFF
TRBV4-1	NA	TRBJ1-2	NA	TGCGCCAGCAGCAGACTTGGGCTGCAGGTAGACGGCTACACCTTC	CASSRLGLQVDGYTF
TRBV27	NA	TRBJ1-2	NA	TGTGCCAGCAGTTTATTGGGGGCCGGCGGCTACACCTTC	CASSLLGAGGYTF
TRBV11-2	NA	TRBJ1-4	TRBD1	TGTGCCAGCAGCACGGGGACAGGGCTGTGGGAAAAACTGTTTTTT	CASSTGTGLWEKLFF
TRBV28	NA	TRBJ2-1	NA	TGTGCCAGCAGTTCTAGCGTCAATGAGCAGTTCTTC	CASSSSVNEQFF
TRBV19	NA	TRBJ1-5	NA	TGTGCCAGTAGTATCACGATGGGGGGCAATCAGCCCCAGCATTTT	CASSITMGGNQPQHF
TRBV28	NA	TRBJ1-1	NA	TGTGCCAGCAGTTTTCGCCCGGGGGCTGTCACTGAAGCTTTCTTT	CASSFRPGAVTEAFF
TRBV5-1	NA	TRBJ2-3	NA	TGCGCCAGCAGCGCCTCCGGCGGAACAGATACGCAGTATTTT	CASSASGGTDTQYF
TRBV6-6	NA	TRBJ1-4	NA	TGTGCCAGCAGACGAGACACAACTAATGAAAAACTGTTTTTT	CASRRDTTNEKLFF
TRBV28	NA	TRBJ2-1	NA	TGTGCCAGCAGTTTAAGACTAATCAACCACAATGAGCAGTTCTTC	CASSLRLINHNEQFF
TRBV7-8	NA	TRBJ2-2	NA	TGTGCCAGCAGCTTAGCACGACAAATGAACACCGGGGAGCTGTTTTTT	CASSLARQMNTGELFF
TRBV5-1	NA	TRBJ2-5	TRBD2	TGCGCCAGCAGCTTCCTAGCGGGGTCACAAGAGACCCAGTACTTC	CASSFLAGSQETQYF
TRBV12-2	NA	TRBJ2-3	NA	TGTGCAAGTCGCTTATCGAGCCGGAAATGGACAGATACGCAGTATTTT	CASRLSSRKWTDTQYF
TRBV4-2	NA	TRBJ2-2	NA	TGTGCCAGCAGCACCCGGGGTAGCGGGAACACCGGGGAGCTGTTTTTT	CASSTRGSGNTGELFF
TRBV11-3	NA	TRBJ1-4	NA	TGTGCCAGCAGCTTAGACCCTTACGAAAAACTGTTTTTT	CASSLDPYEKLFF